Described below is a single T cell receptor (beta chain) sequence and its context. The entry originates in a study of control samples from healthy donors and cancer patients. The protocol was immunoSEQ multiplex PCR, while the TCRdb copy is restricted to in-frame clones and leaves out a portion. The data contain over 80,000 clones, roughly 83% of them singletons. Sample: blood. The sequence was collected from a woman younger than 45 in good health.

The CDR3 sequence: CASSKTGWRQPQHF. Here the CDR3 DNA reads TGTGCCAGCAGTAAGACAGGGTGGAGGCAGCCCCAGCATTTT. The chain recombines TRBV6-2 or TRBV6-3 with TRBJ1-5; 7 bases agree with TRBD1. The CDR3 is made up of 14 amino acids. The germline V gene encodes CDR1 MNHEY and CDR2 SVGEGT. The V and J ends lost 5 bases and 7 bases, in that order; junction bases with no gene match: 8.